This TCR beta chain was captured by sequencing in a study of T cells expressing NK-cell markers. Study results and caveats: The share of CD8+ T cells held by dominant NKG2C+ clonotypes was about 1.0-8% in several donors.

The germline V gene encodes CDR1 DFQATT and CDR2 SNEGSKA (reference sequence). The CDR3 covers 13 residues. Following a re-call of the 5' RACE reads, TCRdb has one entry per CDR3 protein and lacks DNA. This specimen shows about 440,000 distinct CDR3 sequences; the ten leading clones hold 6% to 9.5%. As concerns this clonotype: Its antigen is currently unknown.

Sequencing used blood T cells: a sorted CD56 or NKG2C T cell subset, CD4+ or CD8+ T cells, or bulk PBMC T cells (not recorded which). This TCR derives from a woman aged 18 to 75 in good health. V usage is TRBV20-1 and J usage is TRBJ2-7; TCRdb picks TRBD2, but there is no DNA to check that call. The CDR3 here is CSAIPGEGTEQYF.